The 27 T cell receptor beta chains reported below all come from one sample, sequenced in a study of T cell responses to AZD1222 COVID-19 vaccine. Generated by immunoSEQ multiplex PCR, the TCRdb table keeps only in-frame clones and is missing some. The table records about 150,000 clones, around 89% of them present only once. The material was peripheral blood, obtained on day 0 of AZD1222 vaccination. The receptors shown here come from an adult in good health.

The J gene is TRBJ2-6, the V gene TRBV28; TRBD1 aligns across 8 bases. The CDR3 contains 15 residues. J gave up 2 bases and V 5 bases, and 2 bases lay outside the gene matches. Germline loops: CDR1 MDHEN, CDR2 SYDVKM. CDR3 protein: CASSQTGAGANVLTF. CDR3 DNA: TGTGCCAGCAGTCAGACAGGGGCTGGGGCCAACGTCCTGACTTTC.

The J gene is TRBJ1-2, the V gene TRBV6-6; possible D gene TRBD1, 5 bases. Trimming cost V 10 bases and J 8 bases, with 26 bases left between them. CDR3 length equals 15 residues. Germline-derived CDR1 and CDR2 are MNHNY and SVGAGI (reference sequence). CDR3 loop: CATIMGTLLEGGYTF. The CDR3 DNA sequence: TGTGCCACCATCATGGGGACTCTCCTTGAGGGGGGCTACACCTTC.

J is TRBJ1-1 and V is TRBV6-5; 7 bases match TRBD1. V trimming: 7 bases; J trimming: 0 bases; junction bases outside the gene matches: 5. The germline CDR1 and CDR2 sequences are MNHEY and SVGAGI. This CDR3 contains 14 residues. For the CDR3, the DNA is TGTGCCAGCACCCAGGGGACAGTGAACACTGAAGCTTTCTTT. This encodes CASTQGTVNTEAFF.

This rearrangement joins TRBV9 to TRBJ2-1; a weak D match, TRBD2 (5 bases). Germline assignment: CDR1 SGDLS and CDR2 YYNGEE. Trimming shortened V by 3 bases and J by 6 bases, and 16 bases separated the two germline ends. This CDR3 contains 15 residues. The CDR3 spells CASSGLAGDFNEQFF. DNA of the CDR3: TGTGCCAGCAGCGGGCTAGCTGGGGATTTCAATGAGCAGTTCTTC.

The chain combines TRBV6-5 with TRBJ2-1; 7 bases map to TRBD1. Unmatched junction bases numbered 8, after V lost 10 bases and J lost 5 bases. The CDR3 has 13 amino acids. CDR1 and CDR2 (germline): MNHEY, SVGAGI. The CDR3 loop is CATRGRPNNEQFF. In DNA, the CDR3 is TGTGCCACGAGGGGGCGCCCCAACAATGAGCAGTTCTTC.

The chain is built from TRBV21-1 and TRBJ2-1; TRBD2 reflects the table's D call only, with no check against the DNA. TRBV21-1 is a documented pseudogene. The CDR3 is 17 residues long. The CDR3: CASSKAPQRTPIGEQFF. For the CDR3, the DNA is TGTGCCAGCAGCAAAGCCCCCCAGCGGACTCCTATTGGTGAGCAGTTCTTC.

The chain couples TRBV7-9 to TRBJ2-5, with D possibly matching TRBD2 (6 bases). The germline V and J ends were trimmed by 5 bases and 4 bases, with 14 bases remaining between them. Germline lookup yields CDR1 SEHNR and CDR2 FQNEAQ (reference sequence). The CDR3 spans 14 residues. CDR3 DNA: TGTGCCAGCAGCCCCCAGCGGGTAAGAGAGACCCAGTACTTC. This gives the protein CASSPQRVRETQYF. The complete variable domain, with remaining parts taken from reference TRBV7-9 and TRBJ2-5, reads DTGVSQNPRHKITKRGQNVTFRCDPISEHNRLYWYRQTLGQGPEFLTYFQNEAQLEKSRLLSDRFSAERPKGSFSTLEIQRTEQGDSAMYLCASSPQRVRETQYFGPGTRLLVL.

V usage is TRBV5-1 and J usage is TRBJ2-2; D assignment may be TRBD1 or TRBD2 (5 bases each). The CDR3 extends over 14 amino acids. Germline-derived CDR1 and CDR2 are SGHRS and YFSETQ. Trimming left V 8 bases short and J 6 bases short, with 17 bases between. DNA for the CDR3: TGCGCCAGTCGAGACAGTCTCGGGGCCGGGGAGCTGTTTTTT. As protein: CASRDSLGAGELFF.

This clone was seen a handful of times. This chain connects TRBV15 to TRBJ1-1; no firm D call. CDR1 is LNHNV, CDR2 YYDKDF, per germline (reference sequence). The V end was cut by 0 bases, the J end by 3 bases, with 14 bases between. CDR3 length: 16 amino acids. The CDR3 nucleotides are TGTGCCACCAGCAGAGAGGTATCCCACGGCTACACTGAAGCTTTCTTT. The encoded protein is CATSREVSHGYTEAFF.

V usage is TRBV7-7 and J usage is TRBJ2-1; TRBD1 matches at 7 bases. This CDR3 is 15 amino acids long. V shed 5 bases, J shed 4 bases, and the junction held 8 bases outside the gene matches. Germline assignment: CDR1 SSHAT and CDR2 FNYEAQ (reference sequence). For the CDR3, the DNA is TGTGCCAGCAGCGTCGGGACAGCCGGTTACAATGAGCAGTTCTTC. Translation gives CASSVGTAGYNEQFF.

This chain connects TRBV14 to TRBJ2-7; 8 nucleotides agree with TRBD1. Trimming cost V 3 bases and J 0 bases; bases outside gene matches: 4. The germline V gene has CDR1 SGHDN and CDR2 FVKESK. The CDR3 length is 15 residues. This chain's CDR3 is CASSQTGASSYEQYF. The CDR3 nucleotides are TGTGCCAGCAGCCAGACAGGGGCTAGCTCCTACGAGCAGTACTTC.

The chain recombines TRBV6-5 with TRBJ1-5; maybe TRBD1 (6 bases). Looked up from germline, CDR1 is MNHEY and CDR2 is SVGAGI. The CDR3 has 13 residues. Deletions cut 6 bases from V and 5 bases from J, with 11 bases between. The CDR3 DNA reads as TGTGCCAGCAGCCTGACAGGCGATCAGCCCCAGCATTTT. This sequence encodes CASSLTGDQPQHF.

CDR3 bases: TGTGCCAGCAACCGGGACAGGGGTACTCAGCCCCAGCATTTT. Translation: CASNRDRGTQPQHF. The gene calls are TRBV2 and TRBJ1-5, with 10 bases lining up with TRBD1. The germline V gene has CDR1 SNHLY and CDR2 FYNNEI. The CDR3 loop spans 14 amino acids. V shed 7 bases, J shed 6 bases, and the junction held 6 bases outside the gene matches.

The V call is TRBV9, the J call TRBJ1-5, with 8 bases that match TRBD1. The CDR3 covers 14 residues. Germline V CDR1 and CDR2: SGDLS, YYNGEE. V gave up 3 bases and J gave up 3 bases; unmatched junction bases: 2. The CDR3 sequence is CASSGTGNNQPQHF. In nucleotides, the CDR3 is TGTGCCAGCAGCGGGACAGGGAACAATCAGCCCCAGCATTTT.

The chain combines TRBV24-1 with TRBJ2-1; D is possibly TRBD1 or TRBD2 (5 bases each). This CDR3 is built from 13 residues. Trimming removed 7 bases from V and 5 bases from J, with 11 bases in between. Looked up from germline, CDR1 is KGHDR and CDR2 is SFDVKD. CDR3 sequence (DNA): TGTGCCACCAGCCGGGACCTAAACAATGAGCAGTTCTTC. It translates to CATSRDLNNEQFF.

This sequence joins TRBV5-6 and TRBJ2-5; 8 bases match TRBD1. The trim removed 4 bases at V and 8 bases at J, leaving 7 bases unmatched. CDR3 length equals 13 residues. Germline V gene sequence: CDR1 SGHDT, CDR2 YYEEEE. The CDR3 protein is CASSPGQGQTQYF. CDR3 nucleotides: TGTGCCAGCAGCCCCGGACAGGGACAAACCCAGTACTTC.

The CDR3 sequence is CASSYGTSGSGGTGELFF. CDR3 in DNA: TGTGCCAGCAGTTACGGGACTAGCGGGAGTGGTGGCACCGGGGAGCTGTTTTTT. V and J are TRBV6-2 or TRBV6-3 and TRBJ2-2; TRBD2 agrees at 14 bases. The germline gives CDR1 MNHEY, CDR2 SVGEGT. The V and J ends lost 2 bases and 4 bases, in that order; junction bases with no gene match: 6. The CDR3 spans 18 residues.

J is TRBJ1-5 and V is TRBV6-6; D not certain. Trimming cost V 5 bases and J 4 bases, with 6 bases left between them. CDR3 length: 12 amino acids. Germline V CDR1 and CDR2: MNHNY, SVGAGI (reference sequence). Here the CDR3 reads CASSLHNQPQHF. CDR3 sequence (DNA): TGTGCCAGCAGTCTCCATAATCAGCCCCAGCATTTT.

This chain joins TRBV7-6 and TRBJ1-2; 9 bases align to TRBD1. The CDR3 loop spans 16 amino acids. Germline values: CDR1 SGHVS, CDR2 FNYEAQ. Trimming removed 1 base from V and 3 bases from J; junction bases left unmatched: 6. CDR3 loop: CASSLGTGGADYGYTF. CDR3 nucleotide sequence: TGTGCCAGCAGCTTAGGTACAGGGGGCGCGGACTATGGCTACACCTTC.

The genes are TRBV11-2 and TRBJ2-2, with 9 bases lining up with TRBD2. Per germline, CDR1 SGHAT and CDR2 FQNNGV. This CDR3 has 15 amino acids. V was pared by 5 bases and J by 4 bases, with 5 bases of the junction left unmatched. The CDR3 loop is CASSIAGVSTGELFF. The CDR3 DNA reads TGTGCCAGCAGCATAGCGGGAGTCAGCACCGGGGAGCTGTTTTTT. Based on the CDR3 plus reference TRBV11-2 and TRBJ2-2, the full variable domain is EAGVAQSPRYKIIEKRQSVAFWCNPISGHATLYWYQQILGQGPKLLIQFQNNGVVDDSQLPKDRFSAERLKGVDSTLKIQPAKLEDSAVYLCASSIAGVSTGELFFGEGSRLTVL.

The chain carries TRBV7-2 and TRBJ1-2; D possibly corresponds to TRBD1 (5 bases). CDR1 is SGHTA and CDR2 is FQGNSA in the germline V gene. This CDR3 has 15 amino acids. The V end was cut by 6 bases, the J end by 3 bases, with 17 bases between. CDR3 DNA sequence: TGTGCCAGCAGATTTAGGACAATGGGGCACTATGGCTACACCTTC. The encoded protein is CASRFRTMGHYGYTF.

The chain combines TRBV6-5 with TRBJ2-3; perhaps TRBD1 as D (5 bases). The CDR3 is 16 residues long. V lost 0 bases and J lost 0, with 10 bases in between. The germline CDR1 and CDR2 sequences are MNHEY and SVGAGI. The CDR3: CASSYSGATSTDTQYF. The CDR3 DNA reads as TGTGCCAGCAGTTACTCTGGGGCAACTAGCACAGATACGCAGTATTTT.

The chain employs TRBV11-3 and TRBJ2-6; no firm D call. Looked up from germline, CDR1 is SGHNT and CDR2 is YENEEA. CDR3 length: 15 residues. Trimming took off 5 bases at V and 0 bases at J, with 8 bases between the two ends. As DNA, the CDR3 is TGTGCCAGCAGCCCGCGTGGCTCTGGGGCCAACGTCCTGACTTTC. Its protein product is CASSPRGSGANVLTF.

This clone occurred a few times. The chain recombines TRBV7-2 with TRBJ2-5, with D perhaps being TRBD1 or TRBD2 (5 bases each). The germline gives CDR1 SGHTA, CDR2 FQGNSA. The CDR3 loop spans 15 amino acids. Deletions cut 1 base from V and 1 base from J, with 10 bases between. In DNA form, the CDR3 reads TGTGCCAGCAGCTTAGGAGAGGGGACCCAAGAGACCCAGTACTTC. It yields the protein CASSLGEGTQETQYF.

The V and J genes are TRBV12-5 and TRBJ1-6; TRBD1 might be the D (5 bases). Germline CDR1 reads LGHNT; CDR2 reads FRNRAP. The ends were cut back, 1 base at V and 8 bases at J, with 9 bases in the middle. The CDR3 covers 14 residues. CDR3 sequence reads: CASGLEGVDSPLHF. Here the CDR3 DNA reads TGTGCTAGTGGTTTGGAAGGGGTTGATTCACCCCTCCACTTT.

This clone is a singleton in its sample. The V and J genes are TRBV7-9 and TRBJ1-1; tentative D call: TRBD1 (5 bases). The germline V gene encodes CDR1 SEHNR and CDR2 FQNEAQ (reference sequence). The CDR3 runs 14 residues. V lost 4 bases to trimming and J lost 8 bases, with 17 bases between them. This CDR3 is CASSSSRQGREAFF. DNA for the CDR3: TGTGCCAGCAGCTCCTCGAGGCAGGGTAGGGAAGCTTTCTTT.

This clone was seen once. The chain joins TRBV28 to TRBJ1-1, with unresolved D. The germline V and J ends were trimmed by 5 bases and 2 bases, with 9 bases remaining between them. The CDR3 spans 13 residues. Germline V gene data show CDR1 as MDHEN and CDR2 as SYDVKM. The chain's CDR3 is CASSVGGNTEAFF. For the CDR3, the DNA is TGTGCCAGCAGTGTTGGTGGAAACACTGAAGCTTTCTTT.